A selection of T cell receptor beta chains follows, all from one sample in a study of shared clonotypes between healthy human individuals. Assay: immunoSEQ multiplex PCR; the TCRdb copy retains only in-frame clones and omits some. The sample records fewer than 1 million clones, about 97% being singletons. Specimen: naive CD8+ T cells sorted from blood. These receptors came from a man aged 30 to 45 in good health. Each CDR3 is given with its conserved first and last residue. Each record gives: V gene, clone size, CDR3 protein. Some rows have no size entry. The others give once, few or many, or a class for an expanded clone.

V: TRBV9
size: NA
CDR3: CASSVGESGWDGELFF

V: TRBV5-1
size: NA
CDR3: CASSLEGHTIYEQYF

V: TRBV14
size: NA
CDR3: CASSRTSGYTDTQYF

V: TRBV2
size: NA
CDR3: CASSIPSTTSGRFNEQFF

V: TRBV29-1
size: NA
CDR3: CSVEGELLTNEQFF

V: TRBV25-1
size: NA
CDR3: CASSELALAGSTDTQYF

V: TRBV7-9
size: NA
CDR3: CASTDSSSSYNEQFF

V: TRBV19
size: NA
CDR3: CASTPGTGNTIYF

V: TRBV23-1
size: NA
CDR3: CASSQSRDRTYEQYF

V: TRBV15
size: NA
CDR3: CATSRYIELQYNEQFF

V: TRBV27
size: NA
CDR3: CASSPDLNTGELFF

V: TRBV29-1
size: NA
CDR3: CSVEDRGTGELFF

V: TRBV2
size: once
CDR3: CAMLGGEYNEQFF

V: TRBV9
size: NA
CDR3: CASSVVASGFYNEQFF

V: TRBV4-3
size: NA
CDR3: CASSQIPNTGELFF

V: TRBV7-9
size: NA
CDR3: CASSPRQGYNEQFF

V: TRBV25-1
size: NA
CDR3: CASSESWHEQYF

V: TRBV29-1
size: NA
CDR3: CSVEGGYLLVTDTQYF

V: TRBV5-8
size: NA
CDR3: CASSSYGLAGQETQYF

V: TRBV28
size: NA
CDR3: CASSPLGNTIYF

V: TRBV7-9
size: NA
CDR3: CASSSTQGTPSTDTQYF

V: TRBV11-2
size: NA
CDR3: CASSLIWDRDDTQYF

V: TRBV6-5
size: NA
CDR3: CASSYSGDGHNEQFF

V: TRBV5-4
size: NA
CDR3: CASSLGPENTEAFF

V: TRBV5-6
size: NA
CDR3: CASSLGQGVFSNEQFF

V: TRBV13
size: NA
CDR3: CASSSRRTGSLYNEQFF

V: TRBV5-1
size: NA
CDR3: CASSSGFNEQFF

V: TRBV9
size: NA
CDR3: CASEQVNTEAFF

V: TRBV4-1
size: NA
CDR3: CASSQDPPEGGIEQYF

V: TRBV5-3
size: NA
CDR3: CARSLPPQGDYEQYF

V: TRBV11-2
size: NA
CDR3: CASSLRQGRYEQYF

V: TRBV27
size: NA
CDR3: CASKGWNSYNEQFF

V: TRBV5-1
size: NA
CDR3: CASSLPGTSNEQFF

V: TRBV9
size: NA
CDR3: CASSTEWGSEAFF

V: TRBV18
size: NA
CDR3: CASSPLAGERGTGELFF

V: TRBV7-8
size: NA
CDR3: CASSLAPQTGGYTF

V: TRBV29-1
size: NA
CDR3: CSITPTGPIIAVHEQFF